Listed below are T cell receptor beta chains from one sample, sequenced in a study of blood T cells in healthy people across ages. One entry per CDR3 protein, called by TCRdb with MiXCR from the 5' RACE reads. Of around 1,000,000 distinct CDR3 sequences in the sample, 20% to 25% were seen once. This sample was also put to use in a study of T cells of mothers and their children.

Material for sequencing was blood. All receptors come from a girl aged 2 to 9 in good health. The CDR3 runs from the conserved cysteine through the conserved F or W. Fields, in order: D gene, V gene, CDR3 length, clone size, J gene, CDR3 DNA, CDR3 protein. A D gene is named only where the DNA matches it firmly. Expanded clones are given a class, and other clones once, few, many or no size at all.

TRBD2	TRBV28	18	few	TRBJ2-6	TGTGCCAGCAGTTTTACTGGACTAGTTCTATCTGGGGCCAACGTCCTGACTTTC	CASSFTGLVLSGANVLTF
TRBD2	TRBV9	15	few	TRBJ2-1	TGTGCCAGCAGCGTAGTCTCTAGCGGGGTACATGAGCAGTTCTTC	CASSVVSSGVHEQFF
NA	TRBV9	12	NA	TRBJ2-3	TGTGCCAGCAGCGTAGGATTGACTACGCAGTATTTT	CASSVGLTTQYF
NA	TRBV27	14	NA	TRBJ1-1	TGTGCCAGCAGTATAGGGGCGGGGGACACTGAAGCTTTCTTT	CASSIGAGDTEAFF
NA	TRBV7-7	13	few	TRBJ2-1	TGTGCTAGCAGCTTAGGATACGGCGAGCAGCAGTTCTTC	CASSLGYGEQQFF
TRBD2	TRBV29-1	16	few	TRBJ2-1	TGCAGCGTTGAACCCAGGAGAGTAGCGGGAGAGGATGAGCAGTTCTTC	CSVEPRRVAGEDEQFF
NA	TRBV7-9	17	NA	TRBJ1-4	TGTGCCAGCAGCTTAGCGGCAAAGCCTTCAACTAATGAAAAACTGTTTTTT	CASSLAAKPSTNEKLFF
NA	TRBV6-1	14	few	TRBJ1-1	TGTGCCAGCAGTGAATTAGGGGATGGCACTGAAGCTTTCTTT	CASSELGDGTEAFF
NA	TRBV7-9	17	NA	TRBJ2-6	TGTGCCAGCAGCCCCCCGTTGGACCCCTCTGGGGCCAACGTCCTGACTTTC	CASSPPLDPSGANVLTF
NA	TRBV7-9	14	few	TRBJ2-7	TGTGCCAGCAGCCCCTTCTGGGGGCCCGACGAGCAGTACTTC	CASSPFWGPDEQYF
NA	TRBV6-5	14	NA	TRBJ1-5	TGTGCCAGCAGTCAAGACACCCTGGGTCAGCCCCAGCATTTT	CASSQDTLGQPQHF
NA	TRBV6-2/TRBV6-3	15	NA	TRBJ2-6	TGTGCCAGCAGCGGGGTCGGTACGCGGGCCAACGTCCTGACTTTC	CASSGVGTRANVLTF
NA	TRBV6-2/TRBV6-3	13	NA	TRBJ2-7	TGTGCCAGCAGTTCGGACTTCACCTACGAGCAGTACTTC	CASSSDFTYEQYF
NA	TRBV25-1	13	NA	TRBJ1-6	TGTGCCAGCACCAAGGCGCGCGATTCACCCCTCCACTTT	CASTKARDSPLHF
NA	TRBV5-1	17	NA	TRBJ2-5	TGCGCCAGCAGCCCGCTCACTTCTCGGACAGAACAAGAGACCCAGTACTTC	CASSPLTSRTEQETQYF
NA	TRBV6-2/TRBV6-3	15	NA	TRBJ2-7	TGTGCCAGCAAACGAGGACAGTCTCTCTCCTACGAGCAGTACTTC	CASKRGQSLSYEQYF
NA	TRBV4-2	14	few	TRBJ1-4	TGTGCCAGCAGCCTAGACAGCAGTAATGAAAAACTGTTTTTT	CASSLDSSNEKLFF
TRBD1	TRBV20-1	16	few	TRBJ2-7	TGCAGTGCTGGTATCCTAACCTTTACAGGGGGGCAAGAGCAGTACTTC	CSAGILTFTGGQEQYF
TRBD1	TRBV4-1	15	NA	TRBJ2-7	TGCGCCAGCAGTCAAAAACAGGGGGCGTTGTACGAGCAGTACTTC	CASSQKQGALYEQYF
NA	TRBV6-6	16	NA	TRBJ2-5	TGTGCCAGCAGTTACGATACGGGGATGGGACAAGAGACCCAGTACTTC	CASSYDTGMGQETQYF
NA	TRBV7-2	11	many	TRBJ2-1	TGTGCCAGCAGATTAGTAGGTGAGCAGTTCTTC	CASRLVGEQFF
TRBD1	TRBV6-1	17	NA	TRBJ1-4	TGTGCCAGCAGCGAACAGGGGGCGCTTGGCACTAATGAAAAGCTGTTTTTT	CASSEQGALGTNEKLFF
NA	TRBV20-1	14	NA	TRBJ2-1	TGCAGTGCTAGTGTGAGGGCTCGTAGCAATGAGCAGTTCTTC	CSASVRARSNEQFF
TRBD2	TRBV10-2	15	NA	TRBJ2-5	TGCGCCAGCAATTTAGCGGGGGGGCATCCGGAGACCCAGTACTTC	CASNLAGGHPETQYF
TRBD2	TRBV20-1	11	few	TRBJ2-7	TGCAGTGCTAGACTAGCGGTCGAGCAGTACTTC	CSARLAVEQYF
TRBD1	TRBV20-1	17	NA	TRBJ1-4	TGCAGTGCTAGGGGGACAGGGGATTCAGAAGGAAGAAAAAAACTGTTTTTT	CSARGTGDSEGRKKLFF
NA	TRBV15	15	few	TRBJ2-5	TGTGCCACCAGCAGATACTTGCCCAGGGATGAGACCCAGTACTTC	CATSRYLPRDETQYF
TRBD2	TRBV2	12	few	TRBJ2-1	TGTGCCAGCGGTCGGGGGGACAATGAGCAGTTCTTC	CASGRGDNEQFF
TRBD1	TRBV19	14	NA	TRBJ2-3	TGTGCCAGCACCGGGACAGGGGGAGTGAATACGCAGTATTTT	CASTGTGGVNTQYF
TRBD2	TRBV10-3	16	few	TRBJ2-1	TGTGCCATCAGTGCCCTCGGACTAGCGGGGAACAATGAGCAGTTCTTC	CAISALGLAGNNEQFF
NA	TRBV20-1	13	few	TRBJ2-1	TGCAGTGCTAGACAGGGCTCCTACAATGAGCAGTTCTTC	CSARQGSYNEQFF
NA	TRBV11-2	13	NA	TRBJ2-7	TGTGCCAGCAGCTTAAGTCGAGTCTCCGAGCAGTACTTC	CASSLSRVSEQYF